This T cell receptor beta chain was identified during a study of cytomegalovirus exposure and HLA in healthy donors. About the research overall: In an early release, HLA-typed donors contributed tens of millions of unique TCR sequences. Whole-study findings and limits: High specificity and sensitivity for cytomegalovirus status were reported for the classifier. The dataset shows that most TCR sequences were rare, while some public TCRs occurred in many donors.

Unrecorded immune exposures were likely, despite nominal health at sampling. CDR3 length: 15 amino acids. Deletions cut 2 bases from V and 0 bases from J, with 10 bases between. Germline V CDR1 and CDR2: MDHEN, SYDVKM. Use of 60 Vbeta and 13 Jbeta primers characterized the PCR. Repertoires were generated with immunoSEQ multiplex PCR, while TCRdb's copy carries only in-frame clones and drops some. This table holds around 190,000 clones. On this clone: Its target is not known.

This receptor was identified in a woman younger than 45 in good health and CMV-seropositive. This chain links TRBV28 with TRBJ1-1, with D perhaps TRBD1 (6 bases). The material sequenced was PBMCs. The CDR3 here is CASSLVGHLNTEAFF. The CDR3 region has the DNA TGTGCCAGCAGTTTAGTGGGACATTTGAACACTGAAGCTTTCTTT.